The present T cell receptor (beta chain) was sequenced within a study of molecular identifiers for immune sequencing clone quantification. This clonotype appeared many times. Antigen specificity is unknown. Sorted naive CD8 T cells were those defined as CD8+CD4-CCR7+CD45RA+. Germline V gene sequence: CDR1 MRHNA, CDR2 SNTAGT. The trim removed 7 bases at V and 6 bases at J, leaving 14 bases unmatched. The CDR3 contains 15 residues. Via MiXCR, TCRdb re-called the PCR reads, giving one row per CDR3 protein. The sample lists about 36,000 distinct CDR3 sequences, approximately 17% occurring once. Overall study findings and caveats: Barcodes shared by identical TCR molecules could lead to underestimated sizes of highly expanded clones. Jurkat TCR RNA spiked in from one cell reportedly remained identifiable amid over 850,000 naive cells.

V usage is TRBV6-4 and J usage is TRBJ1-2; 7 bases agree with TRBD1. This TCR derives from a human donor in good health. Some libraries in this study had Jurkat cell RNA spiked in. The source material was naive CD8+ T cells from blood, with Jurkat cell RNA spiked in. The subset was: FACS-sorted CD8+CD4-CCR7+CD45RA+ naive T cells. The CDR3 spells CASIYRRGGGDGYTF. CDR3 nucleotides: TGTGCCAGCATTTACCGGCGAGGGGGCGGGGATGGCTACACCTTC.